The table lists the clone carrying this T cell receptor (beta chain) with a few counts. Its cognate antigen is unknown. The sample is drawn from a study of beta chain features in type 1 diabetes. Study-wide points: A greater similarity of naive, central memory and Treg TCRB repertoires was seen among patients than among healthy donors. Shortening that was moderate but significant affected the TCRB CDR3s of Type 1 diabetes patients in all four CD4+ subsets.

Expressed TCRB transcripts got sequenced, as all isolated RNA was reverse transcribed. Sequencing was performed with immunoSEQ multiplex PCR; in TCRdb, only in-frame clones are kept and a portion is missing. The sample records around 360,000 clones, 10% to 15% being singletons. Germline V lookup: CDR1 MDHEN, CDR2 SYDVKM. The CDR3 has 16 amino acids. The V and J ends lost 0 bases and 3 bases, in that order; junction bases with no gene match: 4. J is TRBJ2-5 and V is TRBV28; 10 bases match TRBD2. The sample comprised naive CD4+ T cells from blood. The clonotype comes from a woman younger than 35 with type 1 diabetes. Here the CDR3 DNA reads TGTGCCAGCAGTTTATGGACTAGCGGGTATGAAGAGACCCAGTACTTC. Translated: CASSLWTSGYEETQYF. Together with reference TRBV28 and TRBJ2-5, the CDR3 gives the full variable domain: DVKVTQSSRYLVKRTGEKVFLECVQDMDHENMFWYRQDPGLGLRLIYFSYDVKMKEKGDIPEGYSVSREKKERFSLILESASTNQTSMYLCASSLWTSGYEETQYFGPGTRLLVL.